These 29 T cell receptor beta chains originate from one sample sequenced in a study of regulatory T cells in long-lasting Graves disease. Arm-PCR with iRepertoire HTBI primers amplified the CDR3 regions for these TCR beta libraries. TCRdb called the multiplex PCR reads again in MiXCR, with one record for every CDR3 protein. The repertoire consists of roughly 410,000 distinct CDR3 sequences, with about 15% occurring once and the leading ten covering about 7.8%. Time point specified: newly diagnosed GD, antithyroid drugs for less than 3 months. From PBMCs, RNA was extracted and then used to make the TCR library. These data were also reused for a study on T cells in Graves' hyperthyroidism and ophthalmopathy.

Sequencing used peripheral blood mononuclear cells (PBMCs), obtained at new diagnosis, from a patient treated with antithyroid drugs. The origin of the receptors is a woman aged 40 to 49 with Graves disease.

This clonotype was counted between two and nine times. The V call is TRBV7-2, the J call TRBJ2-1; D is undetermined. The germline V and J ends were trimmed by 5 bases and 9 bases, with 11 bases remaining between them. This CDR3 is built from 12 residues. Germline V lookup: CDR1 SGHTA, CDR2 FQGNSA. The CDR3 sequence is CASSLDMSEQFF. CDR3 DNA: TGTGCCAGCAGCCTAGACATGTCTGAGCAGTTCTTC. Full variable domain (missing parts from reference TRBV7-2 and TRBJ2-1): GAGVSQSPSNKVTEKGKDVELRCDPISGHTALYWYRQSLGQGLEFLIYFQGNSAPDKSGLPSDRFSAERTGGSVSTLTIQRTQQEDSAVYLCASSLDMSEQFFGPGTRLTVL.

The V call is TRBV7-3, the J call TRBJ1-2; D is perhaps TRBD1 (5 bases). This CDR3 region has 13 residues. The V end was cut by 3 bases, the J end by 8 bases, with 13 bases between. Per germline, CDR1 SGHTA and CDR2 FQGTGA. The CDR3 DNA reads as TGTGCCAGCAGCTTGGGCAGGGAGGGGGGCTACACCTTC. It encodes CASSLGREGGYTF.

This clonotype was counted a few times. V gene TRBV6-9 combines with J gene TRBJ2-2; 13 bases fit TRBD2. In germline, CDR1 is MNHGY, CDR2 SVAAGI. V gave up 3 bases and J gave up 1 base; unmatched junction bases: 8. The CDR3 sequence is 19 residues long. CDR3 nucleotides: TGTGCCAGCAGTTACCAGGGACTAGCGGGAATGAGGAACACCGGGGAGCTGTTTTTT. Translation: CASSYQGLAGMRNTGELFF.

A remark on this clonotype: A read error may explain this, as a much larger clone is one base away. The V and J genes are TRBV3-1 and TRBJ1-1; unclear D gene. The length of the CDR3 is 14 residues. Looked up from germline, CDR1 is LGHDT and CDR2 is YNNKEL (reference sequence). CDR3 DNA: TGTGCCAGCAGCCAGTTTGGGATGAACACTGAAGCTCTCTTT. Protein: CASSQFGMNTEALF.

Many counts were recorded for this clonotype. V usage is TRBV3-1 and J usage is TRBJ1-1; a weak D match, TRBD1 (6 bases). V lost 4 bases and J 1 base, leaving 13 bases between the germline ends. CDR3 size: 15 residues. CDR1 and CDR2 from the germline V gene are LGHDT and YNNKEL (reference sequence). The CDR3 reads CASSPPTGRNTEAFF. CDR3 in DNA: TGTGCCAGCAGCCCACCGACAGGAAGGAACACTGAAGCTTTCTTT.

This clonotype was detected many times. J is TRBJ2-7 and V is TRBV29-1; TRBD2 matches 13 bases. The CDR3 covers 16 residues. Germline assignment: CDR1 SQVTM and CDR2 ANQGSEA. With 6 bases clipped from V and 4 bases from J, the junction kept 12 bases outside the gene matches. CDR3 DNA sequence: TGCAGCGTCTCGACGGACGGGACTAGCGGGGTGTACGAGCAGTACTTC. Protein: CSVSTDGTSGVYEQYF.

This clonotype was observed at least ten times. The rearrangement links TRBV28 to TRBJ1-6; the match to TRBD1 covers 7 bases. The CDR3 contains 19 residues. CDR1 and CDR2 (germline): MDHEN, SYDVKM. J was trimmed by 7 bases and V by 2 bases; bases with no gene match: 17. CDR3 nucleotide sequence: TGTGCCAGCAGTTTACCCCGACCCCATGGAGACAGGGAAAATTCACCCCTCCACTTT. Translating gives CASSLPRPHGDRENSPLHF.

This clonotype occurred once. The chain recombines TRBV12-3 or TRBV12-4 with TRBJ2-1, with TRBD2 identical over 12 bases. Germline trimming cut 6 bases from V and 10 bases from J; bases unmatched to any gene: 10. The CDR3 spans 15 residues. The CDR3 DNA sequence: TGTGCCAGCAGGATGACTAGCGGGAGAAGGGCCGAGCAGTTCTTC. It specifies CASRMTSGRRAEQFF.

This clonotype was counted many times. The chain joins TRBV20-1 to TRBJ1-3; the D is unclear. Germline loops: CDR1 DFQATT, CDR2 SNEGSKA (reference sequence). CDR3 size: 17 residues. V lost 1 base and J lost 0, with 16 bases in between. This CDR3 is CSARARAERYSGNTIYF. The DNA for the CDR3 is TGCAGTGCTAGAGCTCGGGCGGAGAGATACTCTGGAAACACCATATATTTT.

This clonotype was picked up many times. V gene TRBV27 combines with J gene TRBJ2-7; 9 bases map to TRBD1. Germline CDR1 reads MNHEY; CDR2 reads SMNVEV (reference sequence). There are 15 residues in the CDR3. V gave up 4 bases and J gave up 2 bases; unmatched junction bases: 6. The CDR3 sequence is CASSSGQGRTYEQYF. Written as DNA, the CDR3 is TGTGCCAGCAGTTCGGGACAGGGCCGCACCTACGAGCAGTACTTC.

This clonotype came up many times. The J gene is TRBJ2-7, the V gene TRBV20-1; either TRBD1 or TRBD2 may supply D (6 bases each). There are 17 residues in the CDR3. With 6 bases removed from V and 3 bases from J, the gap between germline ends came to 27 bases. Germline CDR1 and CDR2: DFQATT and SNEGSKA (reference sequence). CDR3 protein: CSAIPRTGGGSLYEQYF. The DNA of the CDR3 is TGCAGTGCCATCCCCCGGACTGGAGGGGGGTCCCTCTACGAGCAGTACTTC.

The gene calls are TRBV9 and TRBJ1-6; TRBD1 aligns across 10 bases. The J segment lost 8 bases and the V segment lost 0 bases, leaving 5 bases of the junction unmatched. Germline V gives CDR1 SGDLS, CDR2 YYNGEE. The length of the CDR3 is 16 residues. This CDR3 reads CASSVAPGQGHSPLHF. CDR3 DNA: TGTGCCAGCAGCGTAGCTCCGGGACAGGGGCATTCACCCCTCCACTTT.

A few counts support this clonotype. V is TRBV28 and J is TRBJ2-5; D is tentatively TRBD1 or TRBD2 (6 bases each). V lost 4 bases and J 4 bases, leaving 16 bases between the germline ends. Germline assignment: CDR1 MDHEN and CDR2 SYDVKM. The CDR3 extends over 15 amino acids. In nucleotides, the CDR3 is TGTGCCAGCAGTTCCGGTGGGGGGCATCGAGAGACCCAGTACTTC. It translates to CASSSGGGHRETQYF.

The table lists this clonotype with many counts. The V gene is TRBV6-2 or TRBV6-3, the J gene TRBJ1-1; 7 bases line up with TRBD1. CDR3 length: 15 amino acids. V was clipped by 2 bases and J by 1 base; unmatched bases: 4. The germline V gene has CDR1 MNHEY and CDR2 SVGEGT. The DNA of the CDR3 is TGTGCCAGCAGTTACCTAGGGGGCTCGAACACTGAAGCTTTCTTT. It yields the protein CASSYLGGSNTEAFF.

This clonotype was counted only a few times. This chain joins TRBV20-1 and TRBJ2-3; 8 bases are shared with TRBD2. The CDR3 sequence is 15 residues long. CDR1 is DFQATT, CDR2 SNEGSKA, per germline (reference sequence). The V gene end was trimmed by 8 bases and the J gene end by 2 bases; junction bases not matched to a gene: 12. DNA for the CDR3: TGCAGTATAGCTCCAACTAGCGGACTCACAGATACGCAGTATTTT. Residues: CSIAPTSGLTDTQYF.

This clonotype was observed a few times. This chain links TRBV7-8 with TRBJ2-7, with 11 bases matching TRBD2. V trimming: 3 bases; J trimming: 1 base; junction bases outside the gene matches: 2. CDR1 SGHVS and CDR2 FQNEAQ come from the germline V gene. There are 15 residues in the CDR3. Here the CDR3 reads CASSFSGRGSYEQYF. In DNA form, the CDR3 reads TGTGCCAGCAGCTTTAGCGGGAGGGGATCCTACGAGCAGTACTTC.

This clonotype has at least ten counts. This sequence joins TRBV20-1 and TRBJ2-7; D unclear. The germline CDR1 and CDR2 sequences are DFQATT and SNEGSKA (reference sequence). This CDR3 has 12 amino acids. V was clipped by 7 bases and J by 2 bases, with 12 bases between them. CDR3 DNA: TGCAGTGTTCGACATCCCCCCTACGAGCAGTACTTC. It encodes CSVRHPPYEQYF.

The chain employs TRBV2 and TRBJ2-1, with 10 bases lining up with TRBD2. The CDR3 is 14 amino acids. Germline V gives CDR1 SNHLY, CDR2 FYNNEI. V lost 8 bases and J lost 8; bases outside the gene matches: 9. The CDR3 DNA sequence: TGTGCCAGCCCCAAGCGGGAGGGAAGGGATGAGCAGTTCTTC. This translates into CASPKREGRDEQFF.

This sequence joins TRBV12-3 or TRBV12-4 and TRBJ2-7; 7 positions match TRBD2. The CDR3 totals 16 residues. Trimming took 2 bases from V and 0 from J; bases not matched to a gene: 7. This chain's CDR3 is CASSLYPGLSSYEQYF. In DNA, the CDR3 is TGTGCCAGCAGTTTATACCCGGGACTAAGCTCCTACGAGCAGTACTTC.

The sample holds many counts of this clonotype. This chain joins TRBV5-1 and TRBJ2-7; 11 bases map to TRBD2. The CDR3 consists of 14 residues. Germline-derived CDR1 and CDR2 are SGHRS and YFSETQ. V was pared by 4 bases and J by 4 bases, with 4 bases of the junction left unmatched. CDR3 nucleotides: TGCGCCAGCAGCCCGACTAGCGGGAAGTACGAGCAGTACTTC. This codes for CASSPTSGKYEQYF.

The chain is built from TRBV7-9 and TRBJ2-3, with unresolved D. The length of the CDR3 is 13 residues. Trimming pared 5 bases from V and 6 bases from J, leaving 12 bases between. Germline V gene data show CDR1 as SEHNR and CDR2 as FQNEAQ (reference sequence). CDR3 nucleotides: TGTGCCAGCAGCGGTCGCGATACGGATACGCAGTATTTT. This sequence encodes CASSGRDTDTQYF.

In this sample, this clonotype turned up many times. This chain uses TRBV27 with TRBJ2-5; 7 bases match TRBD2. V was clipped by 3 bases and J by 4 bases; unmatched bases: 8. Per germline, CDR1 MNHEY and CDR2 SMNVEV (reference sequence). The CDR3 has 15 residues. The CDR3 bases are TGTGCCAGCAGTTTCACCAGCGGGGTTCGAGAGACCCAGTACTTC. This translates into CASSFTSGVRETQYF.

The chain combines TRBV13 with TRBJ2-1; either TRBD1 or TRBD2 may supply D (6 bases each). This CDR3 region has 13 residues. V lost 3 bases and J 7 bases, leaving 10 bases between the germline ends. Germline V gene lookup returns CDR1 PRHDT and CDR2 FYEKMQ (reference sequence). The CDR3 DNA follows: TGTGCCAGCAGCTTGAGGGGGGAGAATGAGCAGTTCTTC. Residues: CASSLRGENEQFF.

This clonotype was found a few times. This sequence joins TRBV11-3 and TRBJ2-5, with 10 bases aligning to TRBD1. Per germline, CDR1 SGHNT and CDR2 YENEEA. V lost 5 bases, J lost 5 bases, and 11 bases stayed unmatched. The CDR3 runs 16 residues. CDR3 in DNA: TGTGCCAGCAGCCCCCGCGGACAGGGGGAAGTGGAGACCCAGTACTTC. Translating it yields CASSPRGQGEVETQYF.

This clonotype was recorded at least ten times. This chain uses TRBV7-8 with TRBJ2-1, with D possibly being TRBD1 or TRBD2 (5 bases each). Trimming stripped 3 bases from V and 8 bases from J, with 11 bases between. This CDR3 has 13 residues. Germline loops: CDR1 SGHVS, CDR2 FQNEAQ. The CDR3 loop is CASSLRGAYEQFF. In nucleotides, the CDR3 is TGTGCCAGCAGCTTGAGGGGAGCCTATGAGCAGTTCTTC.

The rearrangement joins TRBV6-1 to TRBJ2-5; 13 bases agree with TRBD2. The CDR3 is 15 amino acids. The J segment lost 5 bases and the V segment lost 6 bases, leaving 6 bases of the junction unmatched. Germline V gene lookup returns CDR1 MNHNS and CDR2 SASEGT. CDR3 bases: TGTGCCAGCAGAGGACTAGCGGGAGATGGGGAGACCCAGTACTTC. Encoded protein: CASRGLAGDGETQYF.

This clonotype was detected many times. The chain links TRBV6-1 to TRBJ1-2; the match to TRBD1 covers 8 bases. This CDR3 has 14 residues. Germline V gene data show CDR1 as MNHNS and CDR2 as SASEGT. J gave up 3 bases and V 6 bases, and 6 bases lay outside the gene matches. Here the CDR3 DNA reads TGTGCCAGCAGAAAACAGGGGGTTGACTATGGCTACACCTTC. Amino acids: CASRKQGVDYGYTF.

This clonotype was counted at least ten times. V is TRBV2 and J is TRBJ2-3; 7 positions match TRBD2. From germline, CDR1 is SNHLY and CDR2 FYNNEI. The CDR3 has 15 residues. Trimming cost V 0 bases and J 6 bases; bases outside gene matches: 6. CDR3 amino acids: CASSEAGGGLDTQYF. The CDR3 region has the DNA TGTGCCAGCAGTGAAGCGGGGGGGGGTTTGGATACGCAGTATTTT.

This clonotype has more than one count but fewer than ten. A read error is possible here, since a much larger clone lies one base away. The chain couples TRBV12-3 or TRBV12-4 to TRBJ2-4, with unresolved D. V dropped 3 bases and J dropped 3 bases, with 15 bases sitting between them. The CDR3 has 16 residues. Here the CDR3 reads CASSFRPGARKNIQYF. The CDR3 DNA follows: TGTGCCAGCAGTTTTCGGCCAGGAGCCCGCAAAAACATTCAGTACTTC.